Listed below are T cell receptor beta chains from one sample, sequenced in a study of T-cell reconstitution after alpha-beta-depleted transplantation in children. MiXCR, applied by TCRdb to the PCR reads, yields one record per CDR3 protein. The table has about 480,000 distinct CDR3 sequences, roughly an eighth seen once. The input for sequencing was PBMCs from the stem cell graft donor, taken from the stem cell graft. Receptors originate from a human donor who donated a stem cell graft to a child with combined immunodeficiency. The CDR3 runs from the conserved cysteine through the conserved F or W. A D gene is named only where the DNA matches it firmly.

>.|TRBV20-1
CSARPFRGNTIYF
>TRBD1|TRBV5-6
CASSSDRGRSDTQYF
>TRBD2|TRBV6-1
CASRIGGGQETQYF
>.|TRBV12-3/TRBV12-4
CASSFAASNQPQHF
>TRBD2|TRBV20-1
CSATSGGAPYEQYF
>.|TRBV6-5
CASSYDRDSSYEQYF
>.|TRBV12-3/TRBV12-4
CASSLAQGGYEQYF
>TRBD1|TRBV29-1
CSVEDPDRANYGYTF
>TRBD1|TRBV20-1
CSASRTGVTDTQYF
>TRBD1|TRBV28
CASRPPQTGSNQPQHF
>.|TRBV10-3
CAISGDSPYNEQFF
>.|TRBV12-3/TRBV12-4
CASSLYLALGDTQYF
>.|TRBV7-2
CASNSLPRQTETQYF
>TRBD1|TRBV5-1
CASSFGQGVYEQYF
>TRBD2|TRBV6-2/TRBV6-3
CASSYLAGRNEQFF
>.|TRBV4-3
CASSQDRSILNTEAFF
>.|TRBV4-3
CASSQVVYGTKGTEAFF
>.|TRBV29-1
CSVVETGRTYEQYF
>.|TRBV5-5
CASSRGPTLNTDTQYF
>.|TRBV12-3/TRBV12-4
CASSFRRVNQPQHF
>TRBD2|TRBV14
CASSQELPPGLAGTIYSTDTQYF
>TRBD2|TRBV7-2
CASSLVLAGGGEQFF
>TRBD1|TRBV7-2
CASSPPPGTVSYEQYF
>.|TRBV29-1
CSVVRLPNTGELFF
>.|TRBV6-1
CASGLGSSYNEQFF
>.|TRBV6-2/TRBV6-3
CASSTGQTGELFF
>.|TRBV15
CATSSGGPLTLSEQYF
>.|TRBV6-5
CASSSDGESAPQHF
>TRBD1|TRBV5-1
CASSTQTGGGTEAFF
>.|TRBV20-1
CSAREKGLNTGELFF
>.|TRBV28
CASSTKVPWDSSLPYEQYF
>TRBD2|TRBV11-2
CASRSPRRSSGRPYEQYF
>TRBD1|TRBV15
CATSRGGGQGFDGYTF
>TRBD1|TRBV6-5
CASSYSSGTGAAEQYF
>TRBD1|TRBV30
CAWSSTGRSNQPQHF
>.|TRBV5-1
CASSLPRQNRNTGELFF
>.|TRBV20-1
CSAREIEGYYEQYF
>TRBD2|TRBV24-1
CATSTTTSGGPYNEQFF
>TRBD2|TRBV10-3
CAISGGPGTSGLNTGELFF
>.|TRBV13
CASSSPTRYGEQYF
>.|TRBV6-2/TRBV6-3
CASSSFGSELNTGELFF
>.|TRBV10-3
CAISENSPGADSNEQFF
>.|TRBV15
CATSRDRGFYEQYF
>.|TRBV4-3
CASSQARGLDGYTF
>.|TRBV20-1
CSASTGHQPQHF
>TRBD2|TRBV7-9
CASSNSGGSSYNEQFF
>TRBD2|TRBV12-3/TRBV12-4
CASNLPGLAGGRPGELFF
>TRBD2|TRBV6-5
CASSYSFGLAGNTGELFF
>.|TRBV5-1
CASSFRTDNEQFF
>.|TRBV19
CASSMGVSYQQYF
>.|TRBV27
CASRRDGANYGYTF
>.|TRBV7-2
CASSLSLGIPYEQYF
>TRBD1|TRBV4-3
CASSQSSSFVGQGNEQYF
>.|TRBV7-9
CASSLPPNTGELFF
>.|TRBV21-1
CASITILRSYEQYF
>TRBD2|TRBV24-1
CATSTKREDSYNEQFF
>TRBD2|TRBV29-1
CSVAGTTTDTQYF
>.|TRBV4-1
CASSQAASNDEQYF
>.|TRBV6-2/TRBV6-3
CARERGEAGELFF